The T cell receptor beta chain described here comes from a study of shared clonotypes between healthy human individuals. Notes on the study in general: Roughly 5% of naive CD4 clonotypes were shared across a handful of donors.

Negatively enriched CD4+ T cells were divided by CD45RA into naive and memory. This CDR3 is 13 amino acids long. V was pared by 0 bases and J by 0 bases, with 5 bases between. Germline loops: CDR1 GTSNPN, CDR2 SVGIG (reference sequence). Comment on this clone: Antigen unknown.

The protocol was immunoSEQ multiplex PCR, while the TCRdb copy is restricted to in-frame clones and leaves out a portion. Among 2,100,000 or so clones listed, approximately 95% were seen once. The sequenced sample was naive CD4+ T cells sorted from blood. Described subset: CD45RA+ positively selected. This sequence was found in a man aged 18 to 29 in good health. V usage is TRBV30 and J usage is TRBJ1-1; D is ambiguous. This chain's CDR3 is CAWSVPVNTEAFF. The CDR3 coding sequence is TGTGCCTGGAGTGTACCAGTGAACACTGAAGCTTTCTTT.